These 9 T cell receptor beta chains were sequenced from one sample in a study of cytomegalovirus exposure and HLA in healthy donors. The PCR employed 60 Vbeta primers together with 13 Jbeta primers. TCRdb's table, derived via immunoSEQ multiplex PCR, lists solely in-frame clones and lacks some. The sample carries more than 90,000 clones, roughly 79% recorded once. Material for sequencing was PBMCs. These receptors all stem from a woman between 70 and 85 years old in good health and CMV-seropositive.

The chain couples TRBV11-2 to TRBJ2-4; D unclear. This CDR3 spans 13 amino acids. Germline CDR1 is SGHAT and CDR2 is FQNNGV. V lost 0 bases and J lost 5, with 5 bases in between. Written as DNA, the CDR3 is TGTGCCAGCAGCTTAGATCGGGAAAACATTCAGTACTTC. It is translated as CASSLDRENIQYF.

This sequence joins TRBV28 and TRBJ1-2, with TRBD1 identical over 8 bases. The CDR3 has 14 amino acids. V lost 8 bases to trimming and J lost 5 bases; unmatched junction nucleotides: 10. In germline, CDR1 is MDHEN, CDR2 SYDVKM. CDR3 nucleotide sequence: TGTGCCAGCGTTCCCACAGGGGGGGGTTATGGCTACACCTTC. Its translation: CASVPTGGGYGYTF.

This clone was detected only a few times. The CDR3 region is CASSPDSFGYTF. The CDR3 DNA is TGTGCCAGCAGCCCAGACTCTTTTGGCTACACCTTC. V and J are TRBV2 and TRBJ1-2; D ambiguous. The CDR3 is 12 amino acids. Per the germline V gene, CDR1 is SNHLY and CDR2 is FYNNEI. The V end was cut by 6 bases, the J end by 7 bases, with 12 bases between. Supplemented by reference TRBV2 and TRBJ1-2, the full variable domain reads EPEVTQTPSHQVTQMGQEVILRCVPISNHLYFYWYRQILGQKVEFLVSFYNNEISEKSEIFDDQFSVERPDGSNFTLKIRSTKLEDSAMYFCASSPDSFGYTFGSGTRLTVV.

This sequence joins TRBV5-8 and TRBJ1-6, with 8 nucleotides matching TRBD1. The germline V gene encodes CDR1 SGHTS and CDR2 YDEGEE. V shed 0 bases and J 8 bases; nucleotides not matched to a gene: 7. The CDR3 runs to 16 residues. CDR3: CASSLGTGTSYSPLHF. The CDR3 DNA sequence: TGTGCCAGCAGCTTGGGGACAGGGACATCGTATTCACCCCTCCACTTT.

J is TRBJ2-2 and V is TRBV6-1; a weak D match, TRBD1 (5 bases). Trimming took off 5 bases at V and 5 bases at J, with 9 bases between the two ends. Germline CDR1 and CDR2: MNHNS and SASEGT. CDR3 length: 13 amino acids. The CDR3: CASSNRGTGELFF. The CDR3 region has the DNA TGTGCCAGCAGTAATAGGGGAACCGGGGAGCTGTTTTTT.

This clone was seen a single time. The chain links TRBV27 to TRBJ1-5; D not certain. CDR1 is MNHEY and CDR2 is SMNVEV in the germline V gene (reference sequence). The CDR3 extends over 12 amino acids. The V and J ends lost 3 bases and 7 bases respectively, with 7 bases between them. CDR3 sequence (DNA): TGTGCCAGCAGTTTGATCGGGCAGCCCCAGCATTTT. Translation gives CASSLIGQPQHF.

This clone was picked up a small number of times. The J gene is TRBJ2-3, the V gene TRBV11-3; no firm D call. This CDR3 spans 16 amino acids. Trimming shortened V by 1 base and J by 4 bases, and 15 bases separated the two germline ends. Germline V CDR1 and CDR2: SGHNT, YENEEA. CDR3 in amino acids: CASSLGLERTSDTQYF. The CDR3 coding sequence is TGTGCCAGCAGCTTAGGATTGGAGCGAACATCAGATACGCAGTATTTT. The full variable domain, rest sourced from reference TRBV11-3 and TRBJ2-3, is EAGVVQSPRYKIIEKKQPVAFWCNPISGHNTLYWYLQNLGQGPELLIRYENEEAVDDSQLPKDRFSAERLKGVDSTLKIQPAELGDSAVYLCASSLGLERTSDTQYFGPGTRLTVL.

The V call is TRBV9, the J call TRBJ1-1; D remains ambiguous. The CDR3 is 14 amino acids. V lost 0 bases and J 4 bases, leaving 10 bases between the germline ends. Germline CDR1 SGDLS, CDR2 YYNGEE. The CDR3 sequence: CASSVASGLTEAFF. In nucleotides, the CDR3 is TGTGCCAGCAGCGTAGCTAGTGGACTCACTGAAGCTTTCTTT.

The chain links TRBV7-9 to TRBJ1-2; 7 nucleotides match TRBD1. The CDR3 is 15 amino acids. V was clipped by 0 bases and J by 7 bases; unmatched bases: 8. Germline V gene lookup returns CDR1 SEHNR and CDR2 FQNEAQ (reference sequence). CDR3 loop: CASSLALGGASGYTF. CDR3 nucleotide sequence: TGTGCCAGCAGCTTAGCGCTAGGGGGCGCGAGTGGCTACACCTTC.